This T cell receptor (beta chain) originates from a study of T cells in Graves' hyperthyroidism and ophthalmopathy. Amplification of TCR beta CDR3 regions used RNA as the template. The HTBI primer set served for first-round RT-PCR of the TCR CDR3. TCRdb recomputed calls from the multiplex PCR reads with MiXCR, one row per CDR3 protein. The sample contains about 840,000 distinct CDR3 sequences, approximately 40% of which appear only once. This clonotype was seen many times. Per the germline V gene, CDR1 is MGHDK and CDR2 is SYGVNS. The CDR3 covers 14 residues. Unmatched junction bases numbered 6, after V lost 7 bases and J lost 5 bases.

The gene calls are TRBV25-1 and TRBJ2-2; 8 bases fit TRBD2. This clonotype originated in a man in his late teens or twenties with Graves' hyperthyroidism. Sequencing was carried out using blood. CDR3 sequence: CASMQTSVTGELFF. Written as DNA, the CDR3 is TGTGCCAGCATGCAGACTAGCGTTACCGGGGAGCTGTTTTTT.